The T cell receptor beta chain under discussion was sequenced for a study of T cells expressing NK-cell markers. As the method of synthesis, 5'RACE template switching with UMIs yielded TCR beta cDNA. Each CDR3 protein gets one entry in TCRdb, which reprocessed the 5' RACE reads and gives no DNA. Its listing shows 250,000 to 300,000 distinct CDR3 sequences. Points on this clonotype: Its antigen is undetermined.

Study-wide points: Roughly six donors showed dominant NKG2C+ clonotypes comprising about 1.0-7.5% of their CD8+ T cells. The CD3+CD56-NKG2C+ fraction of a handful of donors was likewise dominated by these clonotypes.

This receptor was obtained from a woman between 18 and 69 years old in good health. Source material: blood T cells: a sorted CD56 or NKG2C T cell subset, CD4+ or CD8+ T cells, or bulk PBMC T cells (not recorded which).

CDR3: CASSQGPPSGGGTQYF. The rearrangement uses TRBV3-1 and TRBJ2-3; TCRdb calls TRBD2, which cannot be checked without DNA. Germline CDR1 reads LGHDT; CDR2 reads YNNKEL (reference sequence). The CDR3 extends over 16 amino acids.